The text below deals with one T cell receptor (beta chain). In the authors' workflow: Counts of nucleated cells, estimated from reference gene primer amplification, were obtained. TCRdb keeps only in-frame clones here, not all; method: immunoSEQ multiplex PCR. The V and J calls and clone size come from that table; D and trimming were worked out from the DNA. The sample contains about 73,000 clones, roughly four fifths of which appear only once. This entry belongs to a study of blood T cell repertoires in COVID-19. The CDR3 is made up of 13 amino acids. Germline CDR1 reads SEHNR; CDR2 reads FQNEAQ (reference sequence). The germline V and J ends were trimmed by 1 base and 5 bases, with 8 bases remaining between them.

The chain has TRBV7-9 and TRBJ1-2; D is unclear. The origin of this receptor is a human donor in a cohort sampled during active COVID-19. Sequenced input: peripheral blood. The CDR3 sequence: CASSLEEAYGYTF. The CDR3 DNA reads as TGTGCCAGCAGCTTAGAGGAGGCTTATGGCTACACCTTC. Filled out from reference TRBV7-9 and TRBJ1-2, the complete variable domain reads DTGVSQNPRHKITKRGQNVTFRCDPISEHNRLYWYRQTLGQGPEFLTYFQNEAQLEKSRLLSDRFSAERPKGSFSTLEIQRTEQGDSAMYLCASSLEEAYGYTFGSGTRLTVV.